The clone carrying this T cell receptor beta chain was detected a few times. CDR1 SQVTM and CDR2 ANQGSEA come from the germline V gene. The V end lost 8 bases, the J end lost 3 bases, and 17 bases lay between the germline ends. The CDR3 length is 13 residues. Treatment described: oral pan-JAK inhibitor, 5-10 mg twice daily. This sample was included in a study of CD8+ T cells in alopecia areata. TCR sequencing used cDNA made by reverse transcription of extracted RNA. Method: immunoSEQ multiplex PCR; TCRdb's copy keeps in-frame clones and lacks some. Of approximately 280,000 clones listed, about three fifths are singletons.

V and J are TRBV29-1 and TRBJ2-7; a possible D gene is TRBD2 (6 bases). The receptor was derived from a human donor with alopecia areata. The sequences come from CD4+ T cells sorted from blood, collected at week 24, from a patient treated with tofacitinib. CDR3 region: CSTARRGGYEQYF. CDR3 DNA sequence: TGCAGCACAGCCAGGAGGGGAGGCTACGAGCAGTACTTC.